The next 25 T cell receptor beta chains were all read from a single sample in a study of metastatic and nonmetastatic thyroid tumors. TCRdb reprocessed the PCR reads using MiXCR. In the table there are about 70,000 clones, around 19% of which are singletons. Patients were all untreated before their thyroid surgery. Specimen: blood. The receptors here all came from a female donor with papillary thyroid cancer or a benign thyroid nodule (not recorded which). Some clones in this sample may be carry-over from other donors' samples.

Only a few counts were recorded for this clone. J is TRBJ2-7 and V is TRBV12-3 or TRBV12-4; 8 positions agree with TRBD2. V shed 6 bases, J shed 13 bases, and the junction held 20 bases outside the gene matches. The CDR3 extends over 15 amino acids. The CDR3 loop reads CASRRRGSGSDERYF. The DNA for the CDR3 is TGTGCCAGCAGGAGGCGGGGGAGCGGGAGCGACGAGCGTTACTTC.

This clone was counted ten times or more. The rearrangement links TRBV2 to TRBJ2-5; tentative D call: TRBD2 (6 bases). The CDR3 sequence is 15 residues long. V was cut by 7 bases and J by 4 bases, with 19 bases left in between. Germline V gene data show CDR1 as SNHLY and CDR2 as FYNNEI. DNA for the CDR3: TGTGCCAGCATCCGGGAGAGACGAGTCCTAGAGACCCAGTACTTC. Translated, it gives CASIRERRVLETQYF.

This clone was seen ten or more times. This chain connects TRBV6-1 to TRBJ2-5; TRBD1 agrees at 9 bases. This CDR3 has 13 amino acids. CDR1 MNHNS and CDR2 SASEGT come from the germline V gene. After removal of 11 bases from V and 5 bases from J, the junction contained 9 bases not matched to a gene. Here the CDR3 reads CAAVTGGVETQYF. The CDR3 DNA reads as TGTGCCGCAGTGACAGGGGGTGTCGAGACCCAGTACTTC.

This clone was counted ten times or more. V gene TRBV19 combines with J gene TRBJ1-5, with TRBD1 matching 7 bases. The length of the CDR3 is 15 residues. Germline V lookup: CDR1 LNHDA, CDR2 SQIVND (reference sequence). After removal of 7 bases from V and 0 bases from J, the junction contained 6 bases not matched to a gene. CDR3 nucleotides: TGTGCCAGTACTCCGGACAGGATTAGCAATCAGCCCCAGCATTTT. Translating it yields CASTPDRISNQPQHF.

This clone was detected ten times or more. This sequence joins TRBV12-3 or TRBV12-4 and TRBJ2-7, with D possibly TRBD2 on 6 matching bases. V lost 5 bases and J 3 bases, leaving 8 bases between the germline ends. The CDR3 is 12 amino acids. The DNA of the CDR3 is TGTGCCAGCAGTCGGGGGAACTACGAGCAGTACTTC. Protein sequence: CASSRGNYEQYF.

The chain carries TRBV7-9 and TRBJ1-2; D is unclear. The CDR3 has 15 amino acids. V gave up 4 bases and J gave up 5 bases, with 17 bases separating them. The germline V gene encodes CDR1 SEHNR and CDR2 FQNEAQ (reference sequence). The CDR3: CASSSHAGTRYGYTF. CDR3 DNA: TGTGCCAGCAGCTCGCACGCGGGAACTCGTTATGGCTACACCTTC.

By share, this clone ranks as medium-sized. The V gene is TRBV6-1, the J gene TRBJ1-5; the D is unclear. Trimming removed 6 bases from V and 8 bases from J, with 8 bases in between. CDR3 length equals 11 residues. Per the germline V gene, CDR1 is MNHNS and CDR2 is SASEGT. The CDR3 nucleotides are TGTGCCAGCAGCCATGGGGAGCCCCAGCATTTT. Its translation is CASSHGEPQHF.

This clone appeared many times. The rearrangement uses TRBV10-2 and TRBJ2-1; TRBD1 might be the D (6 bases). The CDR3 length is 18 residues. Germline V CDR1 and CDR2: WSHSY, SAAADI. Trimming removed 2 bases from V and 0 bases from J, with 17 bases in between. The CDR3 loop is CASSEPMGDISSYNEQFF. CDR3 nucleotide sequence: TGCGCCAGCAGTGAGCCAATGGGGGACATCAGCTCCTACAATGAGCAGTTCTTC.

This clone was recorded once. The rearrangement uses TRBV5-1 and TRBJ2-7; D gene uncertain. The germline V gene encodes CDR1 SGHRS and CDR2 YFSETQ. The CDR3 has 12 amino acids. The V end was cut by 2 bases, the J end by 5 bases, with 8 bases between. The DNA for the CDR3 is TGCGCCAGCAGCTTTGGTTCCAACGAGCAGTACTTC. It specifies CASSFGSNEQYF.

The CDR3 coding sequence is TGTGCCAGCAGCCAGGACAGGGCAGGCTCCAATGAGCAGTTCTTC. Translating it yields CASSQDRAGSNEQFF. The rearrangement links TRBV7-3 to TRBJ2-1, with 8 positions matching TRBD1. The CDR3 is made up of 15 amino acids. The V gene end was trimmed by 5 bases and the J gene end by 6 bases; junction bases not matched to a gene: 9. Germline assignment: CDR1 SGHTA and CDR2 FQGTGA.

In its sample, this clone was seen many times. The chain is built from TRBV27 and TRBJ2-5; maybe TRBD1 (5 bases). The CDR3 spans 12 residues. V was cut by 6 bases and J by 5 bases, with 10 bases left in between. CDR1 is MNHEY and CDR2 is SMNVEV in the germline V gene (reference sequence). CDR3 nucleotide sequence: TGTGCCAGCAGGCAGGGTGATGAGACCCAGTACTTC. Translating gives CASRQGDETQYF.

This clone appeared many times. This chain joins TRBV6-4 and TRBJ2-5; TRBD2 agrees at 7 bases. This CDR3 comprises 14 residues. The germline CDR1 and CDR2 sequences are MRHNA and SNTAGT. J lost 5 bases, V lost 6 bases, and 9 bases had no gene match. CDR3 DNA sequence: TGTGCCAGCAGAGCTAGTGGGGGGGGGGAGACCCAGTACTTC. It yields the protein CASRASGGGETQYF.

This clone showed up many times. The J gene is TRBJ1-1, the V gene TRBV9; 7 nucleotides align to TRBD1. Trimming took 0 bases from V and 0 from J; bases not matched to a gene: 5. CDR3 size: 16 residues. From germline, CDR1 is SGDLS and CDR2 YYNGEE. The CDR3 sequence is CASSVGGGQMNTEAFF. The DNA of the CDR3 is TGTGCCAGCAGCGTAGGGGGGGGACAGATGAACACTGAAGCTTTCTTT.

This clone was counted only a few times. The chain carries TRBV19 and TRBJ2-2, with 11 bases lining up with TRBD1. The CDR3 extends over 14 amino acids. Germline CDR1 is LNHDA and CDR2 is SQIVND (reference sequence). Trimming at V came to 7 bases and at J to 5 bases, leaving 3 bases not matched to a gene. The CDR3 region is CASKGTGGTGELFF. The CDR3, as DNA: TGTGCCAGTAAAGGGACAGGGGGGACCGGGGAGCTGTTTTTT.

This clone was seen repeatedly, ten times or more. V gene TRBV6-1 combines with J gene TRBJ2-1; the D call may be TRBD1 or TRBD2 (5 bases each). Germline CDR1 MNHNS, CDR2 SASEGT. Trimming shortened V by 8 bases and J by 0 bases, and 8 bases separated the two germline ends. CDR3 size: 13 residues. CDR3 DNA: TGTGCCAGCGGGGACCCCTCCTACAATGAGCAGTTCTTC. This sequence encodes CASGDPSYNEQFF.

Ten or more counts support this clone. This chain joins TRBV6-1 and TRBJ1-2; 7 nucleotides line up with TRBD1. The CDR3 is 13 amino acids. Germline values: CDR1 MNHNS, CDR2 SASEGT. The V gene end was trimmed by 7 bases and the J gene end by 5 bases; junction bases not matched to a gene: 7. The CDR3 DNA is TGTGCCAGCAAGACAGGGAGCTTATATGGCTACACCTTC. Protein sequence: CASKTGSLYGYTF.

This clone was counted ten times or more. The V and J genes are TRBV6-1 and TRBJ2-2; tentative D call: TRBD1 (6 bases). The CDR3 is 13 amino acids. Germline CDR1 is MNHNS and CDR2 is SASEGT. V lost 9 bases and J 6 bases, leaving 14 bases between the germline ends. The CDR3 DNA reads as TGTGCCAGTAAACAGGGTGAGGCCGGGGAGCTGTTTTTT. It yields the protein CASKQGEAGELFF.

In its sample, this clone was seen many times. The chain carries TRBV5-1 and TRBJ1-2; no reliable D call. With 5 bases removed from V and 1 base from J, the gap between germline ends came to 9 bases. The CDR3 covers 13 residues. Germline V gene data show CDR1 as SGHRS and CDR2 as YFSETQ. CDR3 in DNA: TGCGCCAGCAGTTGGGAACATAACTATGGCTACACCTTC. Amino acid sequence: CASSWEHNYGYTF.

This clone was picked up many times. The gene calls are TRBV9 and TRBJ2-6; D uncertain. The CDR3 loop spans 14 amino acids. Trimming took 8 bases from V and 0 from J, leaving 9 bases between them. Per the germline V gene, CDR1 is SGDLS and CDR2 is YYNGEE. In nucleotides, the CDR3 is TGTGCCAGTGGTGGAAACTCTGGGGCCAACGTCCTGACTTTC. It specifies CASGGNSGANVLTF.

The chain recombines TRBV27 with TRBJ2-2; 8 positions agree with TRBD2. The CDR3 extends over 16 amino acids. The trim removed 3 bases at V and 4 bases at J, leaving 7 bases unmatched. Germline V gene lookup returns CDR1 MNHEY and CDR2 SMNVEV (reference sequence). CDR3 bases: TGTGCCAGCAGTTTGGCTGAGCGGGGGAGCACCGGGGAGCTGTTTTTT. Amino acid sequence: CASSLAERGSTGELFF.

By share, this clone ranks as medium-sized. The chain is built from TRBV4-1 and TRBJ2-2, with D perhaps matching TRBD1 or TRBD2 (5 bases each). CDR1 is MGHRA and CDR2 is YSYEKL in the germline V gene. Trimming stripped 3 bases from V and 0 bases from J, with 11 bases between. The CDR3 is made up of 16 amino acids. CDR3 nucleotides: TGCGCCAGCAGCCAGGGGGACCGTCCGAACACCGGGGAGCTGTTTTTT. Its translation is CASSQGDRPNTGELFF.

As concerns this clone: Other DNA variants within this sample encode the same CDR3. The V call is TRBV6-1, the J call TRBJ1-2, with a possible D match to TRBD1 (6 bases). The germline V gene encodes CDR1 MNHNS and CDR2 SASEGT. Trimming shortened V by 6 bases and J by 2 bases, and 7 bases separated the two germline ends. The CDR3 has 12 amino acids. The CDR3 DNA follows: TGTGCCAGCAGGCAGGGGAACTATGGCTACACCTTC. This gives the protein CASRQGNYGYTF.

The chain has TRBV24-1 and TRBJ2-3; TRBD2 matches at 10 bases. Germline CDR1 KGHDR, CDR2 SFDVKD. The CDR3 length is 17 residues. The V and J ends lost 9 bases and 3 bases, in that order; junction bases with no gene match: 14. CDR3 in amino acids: CATRDALAGDSTDTQYF. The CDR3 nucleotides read TGTGCCACCCGGGACGCCCTAGCGGGAGACTCGACAGATACGCAGTATTTT.

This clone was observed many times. CDR3 loop: CASSLRGTGSYEQYF. CDR3 DNA sequence: TGTGCCAGCAGCTTAAGGGGGACCGGATCCTACGAGCAGTACTTC. The chain joins TRBV7-3 to TRBJ2-7; either TRBD1 or TRBD2 may supply D (5 bases each). The V end was cut by 1 base, the J end by 1 base, with 11 bases between. Germline values: CDR1 SGHTA, CDR2 FQGTGA. CDR3 length: 15 residues.

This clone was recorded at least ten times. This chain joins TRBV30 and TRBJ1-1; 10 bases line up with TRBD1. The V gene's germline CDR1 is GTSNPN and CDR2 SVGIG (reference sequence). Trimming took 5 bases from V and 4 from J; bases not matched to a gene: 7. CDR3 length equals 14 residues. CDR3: CAWGRGQGSTEAFF. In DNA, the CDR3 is TGTGCCTGGGGAAGGGGACAGGGGTCCACTGAAGCTTTCTTT.